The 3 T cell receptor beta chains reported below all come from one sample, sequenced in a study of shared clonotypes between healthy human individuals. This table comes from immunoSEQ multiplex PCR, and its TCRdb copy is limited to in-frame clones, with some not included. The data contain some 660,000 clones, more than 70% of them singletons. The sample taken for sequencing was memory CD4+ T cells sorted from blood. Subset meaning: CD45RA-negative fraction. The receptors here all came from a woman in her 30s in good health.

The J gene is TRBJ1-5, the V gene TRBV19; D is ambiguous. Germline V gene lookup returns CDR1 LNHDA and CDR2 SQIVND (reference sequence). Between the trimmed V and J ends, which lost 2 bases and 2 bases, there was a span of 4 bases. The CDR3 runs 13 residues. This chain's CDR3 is CASSIIGNQPQHF. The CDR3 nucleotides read TGTGCCAGTAGTATAATCGGCAATCAGCCCCAGCATTTT.

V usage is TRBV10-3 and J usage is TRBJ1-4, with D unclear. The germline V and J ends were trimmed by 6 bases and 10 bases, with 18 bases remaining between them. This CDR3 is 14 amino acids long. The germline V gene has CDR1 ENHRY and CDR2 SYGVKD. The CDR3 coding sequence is TGTGCCATCAGCTCCGGCGGTGGGGAGGGAAAACTGTTTTTT. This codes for CAISSGGGEGKLFF.

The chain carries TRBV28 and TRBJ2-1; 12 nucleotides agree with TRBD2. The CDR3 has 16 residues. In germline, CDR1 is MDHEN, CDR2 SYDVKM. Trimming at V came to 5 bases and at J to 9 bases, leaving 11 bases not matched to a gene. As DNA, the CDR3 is TGTGCCAGCAGTCTCCCCGCTAGCGGGAGGGCCGCTGAGCAGTTCTTC. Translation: CASSLPASGRAAEQFF.